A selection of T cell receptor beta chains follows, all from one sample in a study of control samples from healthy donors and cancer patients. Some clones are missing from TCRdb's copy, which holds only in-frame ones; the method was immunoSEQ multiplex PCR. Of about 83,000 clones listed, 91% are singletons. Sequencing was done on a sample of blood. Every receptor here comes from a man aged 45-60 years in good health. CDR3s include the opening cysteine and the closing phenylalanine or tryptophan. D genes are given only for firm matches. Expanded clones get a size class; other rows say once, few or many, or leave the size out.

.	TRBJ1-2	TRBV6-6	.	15	CASVSPGATPHGYTF	TGTGCCAGCGTCTCACCTGGCGCTACACCCCATGGCTACACCTTC
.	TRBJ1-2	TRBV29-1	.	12	CSVGKGNYGYTF	TGCAGCGTTGGCAAGGGGAACTATGGCTACACCTTC
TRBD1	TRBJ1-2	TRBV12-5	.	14	CASGNGTGVYGYTF	TGTGCTAGTGGCAACGGGACAGGGGTCTATGGCTACACCTTC
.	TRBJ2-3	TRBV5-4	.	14	CASSFATRTDTQYF	TGTGCCAGCAGCTTTGCAACACGCACAGATACGCAGTATTTT
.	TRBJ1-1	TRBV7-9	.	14	CATKLGALNTEAFF	TGTGCCACCAAGCTAGGGGCACTGAACACTGAAGCTTTCTTT
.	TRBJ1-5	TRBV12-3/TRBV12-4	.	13	CASSLTGGQPQHF	TGTGCCAGCAGTTTGACAGGAGGACAGCCCCAGCATTTT
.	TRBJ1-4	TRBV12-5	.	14	CASAPGFTNEKLFF	TGTGCTAGTGCCCCGGGGTTCACTAATGAAAAACTGTTTTTT
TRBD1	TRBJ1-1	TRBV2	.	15	CASSARDRELSEAFF	TGTGCCAGCAGCGCTCGGGACAGGGAATTAAGTGAAGCTTTCTTT
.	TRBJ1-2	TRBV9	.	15	CASSVEAGRGAGYTF	TGTGCCAGCAGCGTAGAGGCGGGGCGCGGGGCTGGCTACACCTTC
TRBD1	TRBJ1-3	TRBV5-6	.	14	CASSLRGPRNTIYF	TGTGCCAGCAGCTTAAGGGGGCCCCGAAACACCATATATTTT
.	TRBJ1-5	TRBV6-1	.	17	CASSEALGSGGNQPQHF	TGTGCCAGCAGTGAAGCGCTTGGGTCGGGGGGCAATCAGCCCCAGCATTTT
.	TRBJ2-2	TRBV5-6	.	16	CASSLEAGAVTGELFF	TGTGCCAGCAGCTTGGAGGCGGGGGCGGTAACCGGGGAGCTGTTTTTT
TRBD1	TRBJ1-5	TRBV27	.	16	CASRPRQGEFNQPQHF	TGTGCCAGCAGACCTCGACAGGGCGAGTTTAATCAGCCCCAGCATTTT
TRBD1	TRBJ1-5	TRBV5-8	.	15	CASSFAWTGDQPQHF	TGTGCCAGCAGCTTTGCCTGGACAGGGGATCAGCCCCAGCATTTT
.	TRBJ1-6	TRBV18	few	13	CASSVGTDSPLHF	TGTGCCAGCTCAGTCGGGACCGATTCACCCCTCCACTTT
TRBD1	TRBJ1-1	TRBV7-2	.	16	CASSLVGTDMNTEAFF	TGTGCCAGCAGCTTAGTTGGGACAGACATGAACACTGAAGCTTTCTTT
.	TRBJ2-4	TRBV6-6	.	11	CASSPGGSQYF	TGTGCCAGCAGCCCTGGGGGGTCTCAGTACTTC
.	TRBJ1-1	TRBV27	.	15	CASSLQGRVGTEAFF	TGTGCCAGCAGTTTACAGGGGCGGGTGGGCACTGAAGCTTTCTTT
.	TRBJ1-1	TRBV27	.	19	CASSLRPPTRALMNTEAFF	TGTGCCAGCAGTTTACGGCCGCCTACCCGAGCCCTGATGAACACTGAAGCTTTCTTT
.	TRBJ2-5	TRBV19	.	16	CASSNRLMSRMETQYF	TGTGCCAGTAGTAATCGACTCATGAGCAGGATGGAGACCCAGTACTTC
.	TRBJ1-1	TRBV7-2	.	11	CASSPDVAAFF	TGTGCCAGCAGCCCAGACGTCGCGGCTTTCTTT
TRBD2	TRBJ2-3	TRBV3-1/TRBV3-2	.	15	CASSPASGSTDTQYF	TGTGCCAGCAGCCCGGCTAGCGGAAGCACAGATACGCAGTATTTT
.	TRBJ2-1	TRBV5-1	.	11	CASSQGNEQFF	TGCGCCAGCAGTCAGGGCAATGAGCAGTTCTTC
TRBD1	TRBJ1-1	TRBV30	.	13	CACQGQGDTEAFF	TGTGCCTGCCAAGGACAGGGAGACACTGAAGCTTTCTTT
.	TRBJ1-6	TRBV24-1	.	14	CATSDFRVGSPLHF	TGTGCCACCAGTGATTTCCGGGTTGGTTCACCCCTCCACTTT
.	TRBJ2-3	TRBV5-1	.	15	CASSLQGRSTDTQYF	TGCGCCAGCAGCTTGCAGGGGAGGAGCACAGATACGCAGTATTTT
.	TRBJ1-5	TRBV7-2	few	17	CASSLRASFWDVQPQHF	TGTGCCAGCAGCTTACGAGCATCCTTCTGGGATGTGCAGCCCCAGCATTTT
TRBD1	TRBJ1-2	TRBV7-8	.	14	CASSRTGGSYGYTF	TGTGCCAGCAGCCGCACAGGGGGGAGCTATGGCTACACCTTC
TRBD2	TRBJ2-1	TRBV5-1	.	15	CASSFLLAGGPEQFF	TGCGCCAGCAGCTTCTTACTAGCGGGGGGCCCTGAGCAGTTCTTC
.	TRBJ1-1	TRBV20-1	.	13	CSASIPVADLAFF	TGCAGTGCTAGTATCCCGGTGGCAGACCTAGCTTTCTTT
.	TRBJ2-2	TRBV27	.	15	CASSLDGRVTGELFF	TGTGCCAGCAGTTTAGATGGCAGGGTCACCGGGGAGCTGTTTTTT
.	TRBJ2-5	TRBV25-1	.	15	CASMPLLATKETQYF	TGTGCCAGCATGCCTCTACTCGCGACGAAAGAGACCCAGTACTTC
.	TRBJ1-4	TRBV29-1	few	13	CSAGRGANEKLFF	TGCAGCGCAGGGAGGGGAGCTAATGAAAAACTGTTTTTT
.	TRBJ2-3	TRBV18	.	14	CASSQSSLTDTQYF	TGTGCCAGCTCTCAGTCGTCACTCACAGATACGCAGTATTTT
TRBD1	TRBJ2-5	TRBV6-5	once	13	CASTGQGQETQYF	TGTGCCAGCACGGGACAGGGCCAAGAGACCCAGTACTTC
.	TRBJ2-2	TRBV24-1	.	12	CATSDATGELFF	TGTGCCACCAGTGACGCTACCGGGGAGCTGTTTTTT
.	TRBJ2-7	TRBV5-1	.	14	CASSLDQGLGEQYF	TGCGCCAGCAGCTTGGATCAGGGTCTAGGGGAGCAGTACTTC
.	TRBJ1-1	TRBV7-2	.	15	CASSLAAGRVTEAFF	TGTGCCAGCAGCTTAGCGGCAGGTCGGGTCACTGAAGCTTTCTTT
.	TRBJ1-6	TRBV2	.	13	CASSPGHRSPLHF	TGTGCCAGCAGTCCGGGACACCGGTCACCCCTCCACTTT
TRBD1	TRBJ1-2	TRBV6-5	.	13	CASSRRQGEGYTF	TGTGCCAGCAGTCGCCGACAGGGGGAAGGCTACACCTTC